This T cell receptor (beta chain) was identified during a study of neurological immune-mediated disorders. PBMCs stored at -80 C, 2 million in total, were the source of the unsorted libraries. This clonotype showed up many times. As for the cDNA, it was generated by 5'RACE with 10-nucleotide random UMIs. A single record per CDR3 protein comes from TCRdb applying MiXCR to the 5' RACE reads. The table has 55,000 to 75,000 distinct CDR3 sequences, less than 2.5% seen once; the top ten hold approximately 3%. The germline V gene has CDR1 SGHRS and CDR2 YFSETQ. With 4 bases clipped from V and 4 bases from J, the junction kept 6 bases outside the gene matches. This CDR3 is built from 16 residues.

What was sequenced was PBMCs. V gene TRBV5-1 combines with J gene TRBJ2-1, with 12 bases matching TRBD2. The receptor was derived from a man aged 50-59 years with multiple sclerosis. The CDR3 sequence: CASSAWTSGAYNEQFF. The CDR3 region has the DNA TGCGCCAGCAGCGCATGGACTAGCGGGGCTTACAATGAGCAGTTCTTC.